The 31 T cell receptor beta chains below come from one sample, sequenced in a study of blood T cells in healthy people across ages. Together with a sample-barcoded 5' primer, a J-beta primer mix was included in a second PCR lasting roughly 6 to 12 cycles. A single record per CDR3 protein comes from TCRdb applying MiXCR to the 5' RACE reads. The profile shows roughly 1,800,000 distinct CDR3 sequences, about 50% of them singletons. Sequences were obtained from blood. The receptors were sampled from a woman aged 40 to 55 in good health.

This clonotype was counted a few times. This chain links TRBV27 with TRBJ2-1; weak D call: TRBD1 (6 bases). CDR3 length: 15 amino acids. Trimming stripped 5 bases from V and 9 bases from J, with 20 bases between. Germline CDR1 is MNHEY and CDR2 is SMNVEV (reference sequence). Here the CDR3 reads CASSLTFRGSGEQFF. The CDR3 DNA is TGTGCCAGCAGTCTTACTTTCAGGGGAAGTGGTGAGCAGTTCTTC.

The genes are TRBV28 and TRBJ2-7; 8 bases agree with TRBD2. The J call is in doubt because the DNA end fits TRBJ2-5 better. The CDR3 totals 15 residues. Germline assignment: CDR1 MDHEN and CDR2 SYDVKM. CDR3 residues: CASSFRGGFLKTQYF. Here the CDR3 DNA reads TGTGCCAGCAGTTTCCGGGGGGGTTTTCTAAAGACCCAGTACTTC.

About this clonotype itself: It is unclear where the CDR3 begins or ends on the DNA, so no DNA is shown, and the CDR3 is as TCRdb lists it. The chain couples TRBV7-2 to TRBJ2-3; the table's D call TRBD2 went unverified against the DNA. Germline V gene data show CDR1 as SGHTA and CDR2 as FQGNSA. The CDR3 sequence runs 14 residues, both termini included. CDR3 sequence: CASSWGEGADTRYF.

This chain links TRBV5-1 with TRBJ1-1; D possibly corresponds to TRBD1 (6 bases). Germline CDR1 and CDR2: SGHRS and YFSETQ. This CDR3 contains 15 residues. V was shortened by 1 base and J by 7 bases, with 17 bases between the two germline ends. CDR3: CASSLLSTGFGEAFF. In DNA, the CDR3 is TGCGCCAGCAGCTTGTTATCGACAGGATTTGGTGAAGCTTTCTTT.

Ten or more counts support this clonotype. The chain employs TRBV4-3 and TRBJ2-1; 7 nucleotides line up with TRBD2. The CDR3 sequence is 13 residues long. The J segment lost 7 bases and the V segment lost 1 base, leaving 1 base of the junction unmatched. Germline V gives CDR1 LGHNA, CDR2 YSLEER. The DNA for the CDR3 is TGCGCCAGCAGCCAAGGGCGGGGGAATGAGCAGTTCTTC. It specifies CASSQGRGNEQFF.

Concerning this clonotype itself: This may arise from a read error, as a much more abundant clone is one base away. The V and J genes are TRBV6-2 or TRBV6-3 and TRBJ2-5, with D uncertain. Germline CDR1 MNHEY, CDR2 SVGEGT. CDR3 length: 12 amino acids. Trimming took off 6 bases at V and 3 bases at J, with 8 bases between the two ends. The CDR3 nucleotides read TGTGCCAGCAGCTTCCAGAAAGAGACCCAGTACTTC. Residues: CASSFQKETQYF.

This clonotype came up a few times. The gene calls are TRBV5-1 and TRBJ2-3; TRBD2 might be the D (10 bases). Trimming removed 0 bases at V and 2 bases at J, with 31 bases between. CDR3 length equals 22 residues. CDR1 and CDR2 (germline): SGHRS, YFSETQ. CDR3 in amino acids: CASSLVNRDRVRGLADTDTQYF. The CDR3 region has the DNA TGCGCCAGCAGCTTGGTGAACCGGGACAGGGTTCGAGGACTAGCGGACACAGATACGCAGTATTTT.

This chain links TRBV28 with TRBJ2-3, with 9 bases lining up with TRBD2. Germline V CDR1 and CDR2: MDHEN, SYDVKM. The CDR3 is 15 residues long. With V trimmed by 2 bases and J by 5 bases, 5 bases remained unmatched. In DNA form, the CDR3 reads TGTGCCAGCAGTTTAAGGACTAGCGTGGAAGATACGCAGTATTTT. Amino acids: CASSLRTSVEDTQYF.

The chain has TRBV4-2 and TRBJ1-2; no clear D. This CDR3 contains 15 residues. Germline CDR1 LGHNA, CDR2 YNFKEQ. The V end lost 3 bases, the J end lost 2 bases, and 13 bases lay between the germline ends. CDR3 coding DNA: TGTGCCAGCAGCCAGGGTGGCAGGCAAAACTATGGCTACACCTTC. Its translation is CASSQGGRQNYGYTF.

This rearrangement joins TRBV9 to TRBJ2-1; 11 bases align to TRBD2. Germline V gene data show CDR1 as SGDLS and CDR2 as YYNGEE. V shed 4 bases, J shed 0 bases, and the junction held 15 bases outside the gene matches. CDR3 length: 20 amino acids. The DNA for the CDR3 is TGTGCCAGCAGCAGGCGAACGGGACTAGCGGTTCCCAGCTCCTACAATGAGCAGTTCTTC. This gives the protein CASSRRTGLAVPSSYNEQFF. Full variable domain (missing parts from reference TRBV9 and TRBJ2-1): DSGVTQTPKHLITATGQRVTLRCSPRSGDLSVYWYQQSLDQGLQFLIQYYNGEERAKGNILERFSAQQFPDLHSELNLSSLELGDSALYFCASSRRTGLAVPSSYNEQFFGPGTRLTVL.

This clonotype appeared a few times. This sequence joins TRBV6-2 or TRBV6-3 and TRBJ2-7; 9 bases align to TRBD1. CDR1 and CDR2 (germline): MNHEY, SVGEGT. This CDR3 spans 16 amino acids. Unmatched junction bases numbered 14, after V lost 6 bases and J lost 5 bases. The CDR3: CASRRITRDRAHEQYF. The CDR3 bases are TGTGCCAGCAGACGCATAACCCGGGACAGGGCTCACGAGCAGTACTTC.

V usage is TRBV27 and J usage is TRBJ2-1; either TRBD1 or TRBD2 may supply D (6 bases each). V was trimmed by 5 bases and J by 6 bases, leaving 14 bases between them. Germline V gene sequence: CDR1 MNHEY, CDR2 SMNVEV (reference sequence). This CDR3 is built from 14 residues. CDR3 DNA sequence: TGTGCCAGCAGTACCCGGGGGCGGACCAATGAGCAGTTCTTC. Translation gives CASSTRGRTNEQFF.

This clonotype was seen a few times. The genes are TRBV7-8 and TRBJ2-5; D is unresolved. This CDR3 contains 15 residues. CDR1 is SGHVS, CDR2 FQNEAQ, per germline. The V gene lost 1 base and the J gene lost 5 bases, with 14 bases spanning the gap. CDR3: CASSLGPLQLETQYF. CDR3 nucleotide sequence: TGTGCCAGCAGCTTAGGCCCCTTACAGCTGGAGACCCAGTACTTC.

As concerns this clonotype: A junction boundary mismatches the germline segment, possibly from a read error. The chain combines TRBV12-3 or TRBV12-4 with TRBJ2-5, with TRBD1 matching 7 bases. The CDR3 sequence is 16 residues long. The CDR3 spells CASSWTGTANEEAQYF. CDR3 DNA: TGTGCCAGCAGTTGGACCGGGACAGCTAATGAAGAGGCCCAGTACTTC.

CDR3 nucleotide sequence: TGTGCCAGCAGCGTAGGATGGGCGGCAGATACGCAGTATTTT. This codes for CASSVGWAADTQYF. The chain joins TRBV7-9 to TRBJ2-3; D gene ambiguous. Germline values: CDR1 SEHNR, CDR2 FQNEAQ (reference sequence). V was pared by 5 bases and J by 4 bases, with 13 bases between. The CDR3 has 14 residues.

This sequence joins TRBV5-1 and TRBJ2-1, with 9 nucleotides matching TRBD2. The CDR3 has 16 amino acids. Looked up from germline, CDR1 is SGHRS and CDR2 is YFSETQ. The J segment lost 5 bases and the V segment lost 0 bases, leaving 6 bases of the junction unmatched. Here the CDR3 reads CASSLEPSGVNNEQFF. The CDR3 DNA is TGCGCCAGCAGCTTGGAGCCTAGCGGGGTTAACAATGAGCAGTTCTTC.

This clonotype was detected only a few times. The chain employs TRBV16 and TRBJ2-7; no clear D. CDR3 length: 13 amino acids. Trimming cost V 6 bases and J 0 bases, with 9 bases left between them. Per germline, CDR1 KGHSY and CDR2 FQNENV. The CDR3 coding sequence is TGTGCCAGCAGTAAGGAGAGCTCCTACGAGCAGTACTTC. Its protein is CASSKESSYEQYF.

The chain carries TRBV12-3 or TRBV12-4 and TRBJ2-3, with TRBD2 identical over 8 bases. CDR3 length: 16 amino acids. The J segment lost 6 bases and the V segment lost 6 bases, leaving 14 bases of the junction unmatched. The CDR3 nucleotides are TGTGCCAGCAGCACTACTCGGAACGGGGGGGTGGATACGCAGTATTTT. This sequence encodes CASSTTRNGGVDTQYF.

This clonotype was recorded only once. V and J are TRBV5-1 and TRBJ2-7; 8 bases are shared with TRBD2. CDR1 SGHRS and CDR2 YFSETQ come from the germline V gene. V shed 4 bases and J 3 bases; nucleotides not matched to a gene: 9. The CDR3 is 15 residues long. This CDR3 reads CASSLRGDPYYEQYF. CDR3 DNA: TGCGCCAGCAGCCTGCGGGGGGATCCCTACTACGAGCAGTACTTC.

The V gene is TRBV7-2, the J gene TRBJ1-3; D gene unclear. Germline V lookup: CDR1 SGHTA, CDR2 FQGNSA. Trimming took 5 bases from V and 8 from J, leaving 10 bases between them. The CDR3 is 12 residues long. The CDR3 DNA is TGTGCCAGCAGCCTCACGTTGGACACCATATATTTT. Translated: CASSLTLDTIYF.

The chain combines TRBV12-3 or TRBV12-4 with TRBJ1-2; no reliable D call. The CDR3 runs to 13 residues. Trimming took 6 bases from V and 2 from J, leaving 10 bases between them. In DNA form, the CDR3 reads TGTGCCAGCAGATCCACAGTAAACTATGGCTACACCTTC. Residues: CASRSTVNYGYTF.

This clonotype was detected only once. V usage is TRBV14 and J usage is TRBJ2-5; perhaps TRBD1 as D (5 bases). The germline gives CDR1 SGHDN, CDR2 FVKESK. Trimming took off 0 bases at V and 11 bases at J, with 19 bases between the two ends. The CDR3 contains 15 residues. CDR3 residues: CASSQERQTYDEQYF. The CDR3 DNA sequence: TGTGCCAGCAGCCAAGAAAGACAGACCTACGATGAGCAGTACTTC.

In its sample, this clonotype was seen a few times. The chain carries TRBV9 and TRBJ1-2, with D possibly being TRBD1 (5 bases). In germline, CDR1 is SGDLS, CDR2 YYNGEE. Between the trimmed V and J ends, which lost 4 bases and 1 base, there was a span of 17 bases. This CDR3 spans 16 amino acids. The CDR3 sequence is CASSSRAAGNNYGYTF. The CDR3 DNA is TGTGCCAGCAGCTCTCGGGCGGCAGGGAATAACTATGGCTACACCTTC.

This clonotype was seen more than once but under ten times. The chain uses TRBV20-1 and TRBJ1-2; D is ambiguous. V was clipped by 4 bases and J by 4 bases, with 19 bases between them. Germline V gene data show CDR1 as DFQATT and CDR2 as SNEGSKA (reference sequence). The CDR3 loop spans 15 amino acids. Here the CDR3 reads CSAKEEVIAGYGYTF. CDR3 bases: TGCAGTGCTAAAGAGGAGGTTATAGCTGGCTATGGCTACACCTTC.

J is TRBJ2-1 and V is TRBV7-2, with TRBD2 as a possible D gene (6 bases). Per the germline V gene, CDR1 is SGHTA and CDR2 is FQGNSA. V gave up 5 bases and J gave up 13 bases, with 24 bases separating them. This CDR3 has 15 residues. The CDR3 DNA reads as TGTGCCAGCAGCCCCTGGGGACCCTCGGGGGAGACCCAGTTCTTC. The encoded protein is CASSPWGPSGETQFF.

The chain employs TRBV20-1 and TRBJ2-1, with 8 bases fitting TRBD2. Trimming cost V 2 bases and J 2 bases; bases outside gene matches: 5. CDR1 is DFQATT, CDR2 SNEGSKA, per germline (reference sequence). This CDR3 has 15 amino acids. The CDR3 loop reads CSARNHGGAYNEQFF. The DNA for the CDR3 is TGCAGTGCTAGAAATCACGGGGGGGCCTACAATGAGCAGTTCTTC.

V and J are TRBV20-1 and TRBJ2-1, with 9 nucleotides matching TRBD1. The CDR3 has 13 amino acids. The J segment lost 5 bases and the V segment lost 7 bases, leaving 6 bases of the junction unmatched. Germline CDR1 is DFQATT and CDR2 is SNEGSKA (reference sequence). CDR3 coding DNA: TGCAGTGTGCCTGGGACAGGGAACAATGAGCAGTTCTTC. This translates into CSVPGTGNNEQFF.

This clonotype was picked up a small number of times. V is TRBV29-1 and J is TRBJ1-2; D is ambiguous. The germline CDR1 and CDR2 sequences are SQVTM and ANQGSEA. V shed 5 bases and J shed 3 bases, with 10 bases lying between them. CDR3 length: 12 residues. CDR3: CSVLPNDYGYTF. CDR3 coding DNA: TGCAGCGTTCTCCCAAACGACTATGGCTACACCTTC.

CDR3: CASSRGDRDTEAFF. CDR3 nucleotide sequence: TGTGCCAGTAGCAGGGGGGATCGGGACACTGAAGCTTTCTTT. V gene TRBV19 combines with J gene TRBJ1-1; 7 bases line up with TRBD1. The CDR3 spans 14 residues. After removal of 6 bases from V and 3 bases from J, the junction contained 7 bases not matched to a gene. Germline V lookup: CDR1 LNHDA, CDR2 SQIVND (reference sequence).

The chain has TRBV6-6 and TRBJ1-2; D remains ambiguous. Trimming removed 0 bases from V and 1 base from J, with 15 bases in between. Per the germline V gene, CDR1 is MNHNY and CDR2 is SVGAGI (reference sequence). This CDR3 is built from 17 residues. DNA of the CDR3: TGTGCCAGCAGTTACTCACCAGGATCCGCCATTAACTATGGCTACACCTTC. It specifies CASSYSPGSAINYGYTF.

This clonotype has only a few counts. This chain links TRBV29-1 with TRBJ1-2, with no clear D. Germline V gene sequence: CDR1 SQVTM, CDR2 ANQGSEA. The CDR3 has 11 residues. Trimming left V 7 bases short and J 13 bases short, with 19 bases between. CDR3 nucleotide sequence: TGCAGCGGATTACGCAATTCGGATCCCACCTTC. Translated, it gives CSGLRNSDPTF.